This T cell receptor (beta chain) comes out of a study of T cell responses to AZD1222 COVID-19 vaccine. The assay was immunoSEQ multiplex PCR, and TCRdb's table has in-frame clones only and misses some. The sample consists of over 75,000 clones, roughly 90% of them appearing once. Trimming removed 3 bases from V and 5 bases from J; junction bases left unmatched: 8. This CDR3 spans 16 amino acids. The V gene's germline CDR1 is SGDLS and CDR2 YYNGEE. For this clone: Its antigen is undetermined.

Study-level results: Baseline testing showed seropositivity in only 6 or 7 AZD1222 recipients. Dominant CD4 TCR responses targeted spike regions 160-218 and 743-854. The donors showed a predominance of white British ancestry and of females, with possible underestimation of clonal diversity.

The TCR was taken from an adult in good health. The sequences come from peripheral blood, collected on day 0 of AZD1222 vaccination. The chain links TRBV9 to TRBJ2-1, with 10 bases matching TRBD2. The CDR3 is CASSGVLAGVNNEQFF. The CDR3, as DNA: TGTGCCAGCAGCGGCGTGCTAGCGGGGGTCAACAATGAGCAGTTCTTC. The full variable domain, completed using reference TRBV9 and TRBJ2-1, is DSGVTQTPKHLITATGQRVTLRCSPRSGDLSVYWYQQSLDQGLQFLIQYYNGEERAKGNILERFSAQQFPDLHSELNLSSLELGDSALYFCASSGVLAGVNNEQFFGPGTRLTVL.